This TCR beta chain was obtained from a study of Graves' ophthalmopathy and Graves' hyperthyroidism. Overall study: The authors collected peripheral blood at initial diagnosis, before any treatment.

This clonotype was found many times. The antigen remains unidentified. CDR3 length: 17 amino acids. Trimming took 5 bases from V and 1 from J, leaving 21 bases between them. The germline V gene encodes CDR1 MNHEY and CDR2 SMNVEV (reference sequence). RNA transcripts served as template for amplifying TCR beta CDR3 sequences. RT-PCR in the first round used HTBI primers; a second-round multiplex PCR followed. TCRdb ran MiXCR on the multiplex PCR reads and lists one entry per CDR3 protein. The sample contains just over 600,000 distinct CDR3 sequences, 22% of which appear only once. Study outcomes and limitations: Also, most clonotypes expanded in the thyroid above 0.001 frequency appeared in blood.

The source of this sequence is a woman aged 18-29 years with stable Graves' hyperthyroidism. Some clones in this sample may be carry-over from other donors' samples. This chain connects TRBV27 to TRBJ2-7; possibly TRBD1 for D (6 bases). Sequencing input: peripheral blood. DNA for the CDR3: TGTGCCAGCAGTCCCACCCCTACAGGGCATCGGTCCTACGAGCAGTACTTC. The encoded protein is CASSPTPTGHRSYEQYF.